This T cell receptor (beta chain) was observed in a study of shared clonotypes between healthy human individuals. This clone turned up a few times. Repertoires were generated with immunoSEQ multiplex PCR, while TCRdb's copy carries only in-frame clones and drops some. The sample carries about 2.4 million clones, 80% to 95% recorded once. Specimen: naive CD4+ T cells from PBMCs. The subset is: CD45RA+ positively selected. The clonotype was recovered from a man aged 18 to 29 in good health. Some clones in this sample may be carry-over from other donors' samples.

CDR3: CASSPGTSGINEQFF. For the CDR3, the DNA is TGTGCCAGCAGCCCCGGGACTAGCGGGATTAATGAGCAGTTCTTC. The chain carries TRBV14 and TRBJ2-1, with 13 bases identical to TRBD2. CDR3 length: 15 residues. Per the germline V gene, CDR1 is SGHDN and CDR2 is FVKESK. V lost 4 bases, J lost 7 bases, and 4 bases stayed unmatched.